This T cell receptor beta chain was captured by sequencing in a study of blood T cell repertoires in COVID-19. Study overall: Italy, Spain and the United States were the sources of the convalescent and acute COVID-19 samples. The analysed material was cDNA or gDNA that came from T cells, B-cell-depleted T cells, or PBMCs.

Germline V gives CDR1 GTSNPN, CDR2 SVGIG (reference sequence). The CDR3 runs 13 residues. V was trimmed by 2 bases and J by 5 bases, leaving 12 bases between them. Clones were read by immunoSEQ multiplex PCR, and TCRdb kept only the in-frame ones, dropping some. The sample lists 53,000 or so clones; around 86% were seen once. The clonotype was recovered from a man older than 75 with acute or convalescent COVID-19. V usage is TRBV30 and J usage is TRBJ2-5; a weak D match, TRBD2 (7 bases). Sequenced sample: peripheral blood. CDR3 loop: CAWSSGGRETQYF. In DNA form, the CDR3 reads TGTGCCTGGAGTTCCGGGGGGCGGGAGACCCAGTACTTC.